The 27 T cell receptor beta chains listed next were all sequenced from one sample in a study of blood T cell repertoires in COVID-19. Some clones are missing from TCRdb's copy, which holds only in-frame ones; the method was immunoSEQ multiplex PCR. The table includes about 50,000 clones, less than 80% detected once. Sample: peripheral blood. Receptors were obtained from a man aged 70-80 years with acute or convalescent COVID-19.

The V call is TRBV27, the J call TRBJ2-1; unclear D gene. The germline V gene encodes CDR1 MNHEY and CDR2 SMNVEV (reference sequence). V was cut by 10 bases and J by 7 bases, with 20 bases left in between. CDR3 size: 14 residues. CDR3 sequence (DNA): TGTGCCACCAACCAGGCCCCTACCGTGAATGAGCAGTTCTTC. The encoded protein is CATNQAPTVNEQFF.

This sequence joins TRBV10-2 and TRBJ2-4, with D maybe TRBD2 (5 bases). The CDR3 has 16 residues. V was pared by 4 bases and J by 6 bases, with 19 bases between. Germline assignment: CDR1 WSHSY and CDR2 SAAADI. The CDR3 reads CASSGTSWRNLNIQYF. CDR3 DNA: TGCGCCAGCAGTGGGACGTCGTGGAGGAACCTAAACATTCAGTACTTC.

This clone was counted a single time. This chain connects TRBV4-3 to TRBJ2-1; 8 bases map to TRBD1. There are 16 residues in the CDR3. The V gene end was trimmed by 1 base and the J gene end by 7 bases; junction bases not matched to a gene: 9. CDR1 LGHNA and CDR2 YSLEER come from the germline V gene. This CDR3 is CASSQVGQGALNEQFF. The CDR3 nucleotides read TGCGCCAGCAGCCAAGTCGGGCAGGGGGCTTTAAATGAGCAGTTCTTC.

This chain links TRBV7-2 with TRBJ2-3; 7 bases fit TRBD2. The J segment lost 5 bases and the V segment lost 2 bases, leaving 10 bases of the junction unmatched. CDR3 length equals 16 residues. CDR1 and CDR2 (germline): SGHTA, FQGNSA. The CDR3 sequence: CASSLLPGGFGDTQYF. The CDR3 coding sequence is TGTGCCAGCAGCTTACTCCCGGGAGGTTTTGGAGATACGCAGTATTTT.

There are many counts of this clone. The chain uses TRBV4-1 and TRBJ1-5, with 7 bases fitting TRBD1. The junction had 4 bases not matched to a gene; V was cut back by 0 bases and J by 5 bases. CDR1 is MGHRA and CDR2 is YSYEKL in the germline V gene. The CDR3 has 15 amino acids. This CDR3 reads CASSQEVTGDQPQHF. The CDR3 nucleotides read TGCGCCAGCAGCCAAGAAGTTACAGGGGATCAGCCCCAGCATTTT.

The chain joins TRBV12-5 to TRBJ2-3; the match to TRBD2 covers 10 bases. Germline CDR1 reads LGHNT; CDR2 reads FRNRAP. V shed 0 bases, J shed 4 bases, and the junction held 13 bases outside the gene matches. The CDR3 sequence is 19 residues long. This chain's CDR3 is CASGLVEAGGPHRSDTQYF. The CDR3, as DNA: TGTGCTAGTGGTTTGGTAGAAGCGGGGGGGCCTCATAGGTCAGATACGCAGTATTTT.

This clone was counted a few times. The chain recombines TRBV6-5 with TRBJ2-2, with D maybe TRBD1 (5 bases). The CDR3 consists of 15 residues. The germline CDR1 and CDR2 sequences are MNHEY and SVGAGI. With 6 bases removed from V and 0 bases from J, the gap between germline ends came to 11 bases. CDR3 bases: TGTGCCAGCAGCTTGGACACCGCGAACACCGGGGAGCTGTTTTTT. This encodes CASSLDTANTGELFF.

This chain connects TRBV27 to TRBJ2-1, with 15 bases aligning to TRBD2. The CDR3 extends over 16 amino acids. V was pared by 6 bases and J by 10 bases, with 10 bases of the junction left unmatched. CDR1 and CDR2 (germline): MNHEY, SMNVEV (reference sequence). DNA for the CDR3: TGTGCCAGCAGCACCCTGGGACTAGCGGGAGGTAACGAGCAGTTCTTC. This translates into CASSTLGLAGGNEQFF.

The chain is built from TRBV14 and TRBJ2-3; D is possibly TRBD2 (5 bases). Germline V lookup: CDR1 SGHDN, CDR2 FVKESK. V was cut by 6 bases and J by 3 bases, with 10 bases left in between. CDR3 length: 13 amino acids. The CDR3: CASSARRTDTQYF. The CDR3 DNA reads as TGTGCCAGCAGTGCGAGGAGGACAGATACGCAGTATTTT.

The chain links TRBV12-3 or TRBV12-4 to TRBJ1-4, with no clear D. V lost 3 bases and J 8 bases, leaving 7 bases between the germline ends. CDR3 length: 12 residues. The CDR3 sequence is CASSFSGEKLFF. CDR3 bases: TGTGCCAGCAGTTTCTCCGGGGAAAAACTGTTTTTT.

This clone was seen only once. This rearrangement joins TRBV24-1 to TRBJ2-1; 14 nucleotides line up with TRBD2. The J segment lost 8 bases and the V segment lost 4 bases, leaving 12 bases of the junction unmatched. CDR1 and CDR2 (germline): KGHDR, SFDVKD. The CDR3 length is 18 residues. CDR3 sequence: CATSESGTSGSMIDEQFF. For the CDR3, the DNA is TGTGCCACCAGTGAGTCCGGGACTAGCGGGAGTATGATCGATGAGCAGTTCTTC.

This chain joins TRBV6-5 and TRBJ1-2; 7 bases are a match to TRBD1. V lost 2 bases and J lost 8; bases outside the gene matches: 14. The CDR3 runs 16 residues. CDR1 is MNHEY, CDR2 SVGAGI, per germline. The CDR3 DNA follows: TGTGCCAGCAGTTACAAGGGGGCGCTAAAAACGCACGGCTACACCTTC. Protein sequence: CASSYKGALKTHGYTF.

V usage is TRBV7-3 and J usage is TRBJ2-1; 11 bases are a match to TRBD2. Germline V lookup: CDR1 SGHTA, CDR2 FQGTGA. Germline trimming cut 5 bases from V and 5 bases from J; bases unmatched to any gene: 11. This CDR3 region has 17 residues. Written as DNA, the CDR3 is TGTGCCAGCAGCCCACCTCCCGGGACTAGCGGCAACAATGAGCAGTTCTTC. Its protein product is CASSPPPGTSGNNEQFF.

V usage is TRBV2 and J usage is TRBJ1-6; 8 positions match TRBD1. The CDR3 has 15 amino acids. Germline CDR1 is SNHLY and CDR2 is FYNNEI. V lost 5 bases to trimming and J lost 7 bases; unmatched junction nucleotides: 7. This CDR3 is CASSWVPGGNSPLHF. The CDR3 nucleotides read TGTGCCAGCAGTTGGGTCCCAGGGGGCAATTCACCCCTCCACTTT. Full variable domain (rest looked up from reference TRBV2 and TRBJ1-6): EPEVTQTPSHQVTQMGQEVILRCVPISNHLYFYWYRQILGQKVEFLVSFYNNEISEKSEIFDDQFSVERPDGSNFTLKIRSTKLEDSAMYFCASSWVPGGNSPLHFGNGTRLTVT.

The chain employs TRBV4-2 and TRBJ1-3, with 8 bases identical to TRBD1. Per germline, CDR1 LGHNA and CDR2 YNFKEQ. The CDR3 consists of 17 residues. V gave up 3 bases and J gave up 2 bases; unmatched junction bases: 9. Here the CDR3 reads CASSHDGRTGPGNTIYF. CDR3 DNA: TGTGCCAGCAGCCATGACGGGCGGACAGGGCCTGGAAACACCATATATTTT.

The genes are TRBV13 and TRBJ2-3, with D tentatively TRBD1 (6 bases). This CDR3 spans 14 amino acids. Germline lookup yields CDR1 PRHDT and CDR2 FYEKMQ (reference sequence). V was trimmed by 6 bases and J by 1 base, leaving 11 bases between them. In nucleotides, the CDR3 is TGTGCCAGCAGTTTGAACAGGGGCACAGATACGCAGTATTTT. This encodes CASSLNRGTDTQYF.

This rearrangement joins TRBV6-4 to TRBJ1-1; the D gene is possibly TRBD1 (5 bases). CDR1 is MRHNA and CDR2 is SNTAGT in the germline V gene. With 6 bases removed from V and 1 base from J, the gap between germline ends came to 15 bases. The CDR3 spans 15 residues. In DNA form, the CDR3 reads TGTGCCAGCAGCGTGACCTTTGACAGGAACACTGAAGCTTTCTTT. Amino acid sequence: CASSVTFDRNTEAFF.

The genes are TRBV7-7 and TRBJ2-5; 8 nucleotides align to TRBD1. In germline, CDR1 is SSHAT, CDR2 FNYEAQ (reference sequence). The junction had 12 bases not matched to a gene; V was cut back by 4 bases and J by 5 bases. The CDR3 contains 16 residues. In nucleotides, the CDR3 is TGTGCCAGCAGCTCAGAAGGGACAGGCTTCGGGGAGACCCAGTACTTC. This translates into CASSSEGTGFGETQYF.

This clone showed up just a few times. This chain joins TRBV4-3 and TRBJ1-1, with D unresolved. Per the germline V gene, CDR1 is LGHNA and CDR2 is YSLEER. This CDR3 region has 13 residues. The ends were cut back, 4 bases at V and 1 base at J, with 7 bases in the middle. CDR3 region: CASSLTWNTEAFF. The CDR3 nucleotides are TGCGCCAGCAGCCTTACATGGAACACTGAAGCTTTCTTT.

The chain carries TRBV10-1 and TRBJ1-6; a possible D gene is TRBD1 (5 bases). Germline values: CDR1 WNHNN, CDR2 SYGVQD (reference sequence). CDR3 length equals 13 residues. V gave up 4 bases and J gave up 13 bases, with 14 bases separating them. CDR3 sequence (DNA): TGCGCCAGCAGTGTTGGACCGGAGGGGCCCCTCCACTTT. It encodes CASSVGPEGPLHF.

This chain links TRBV5-4 with TRBJ2-7, with D possibly TRBD2 on 5 matching bases. Trimming stripped 4 bases from V and 5 bases from J, with 16 bases between. The germline gives CDR1 SGHNT, CDR2 YYREEE (reference sequence). This CDR3 comprises 14 residues. The CDR3 coding sequence is TGTGCCAGCAGCCGGGGTGGGCAGGTCCACGAGCAGTACTTC. Amino acids: CASSRGGQVHEQYF.

J is TRBJ1-5 and V is TRBV4-1, with TRBD1 as a possible D gene (6 bases). Deletions cut 1 base from V and 3 bases from J, with 13 bases between. This CDR3 comprises 16 residues. Germline assignment: CDR1 MGHRA and CDR2 YSYEKL. The CDR3 region is CASSQVQGVPNQPQHF. CDR3 DNA: TGCGCCAGCAGCCAAGTACAGGGAGTTCCCAATCAGCCCCAGCATTTT.

The rearrangement uses TRBV27 and TRBJ1-1, with D tentatively TRBD1 (6 bases). Germline-derived CDR1 and CDR2 are MNHEY and SMNVEV (reference sequence). This CDR3 is built from 14 residues. V was clipped by 7 bases and J by 1 base, with 13 bases between them. The CDR3 spells CASISQGQNTEAFF. For the CDR3, the DNA is TGTGCCAGCATCTCGCAGGGGCAGAACACTGAAGCTTTCTTT.

The V and J genes are TRBV18 and TRBJ2-6, with 9 positions matching TRBD1. V trimming: 4 bases; J trimming: 1 base; junction bases outside the gene matches: 5. Germline lookup yields CDR1 KGHSH and CDR2 LQKENI. This CDR3 has 17 amino acids. The CDR3 is CASSLLQGASGANVLTF. CDR3 sequence (DNA): TGTGCCAGCTCACTACTACAGGGGGCGTCTGGGGCCAACGTCCTGACTTTC.

This chain links TRBV10-3 with TRBJ1-1; D may be TRBD1 (5 bases). The V gene's germline CDR1 is ENHRY and CDR2 SYGVKD. The CDR3 has 15 residues. With 4 bases removed from V and 4 bases from J, the gap between germline ends came to 16 bases. In DNA, the CDR3 is TGTGCCATCAGTGTTAATGGGGGGGGTAGCACTGAAGCTTTCTTT. Protein sequence: CAISVNGGGSTEAFF.

The chain recombines TRBV12-3 or TRBV12-4 with TRBJ1-1; TRBD1 matches at 7 bases. V lost 5 bases to trimming and J lost 10 bases; unmatched junction nucleotides: 10. The CDR3 is 13 residues long. CDR3 sequence (DNA): TGTGCCAGCAGTCCCGCAGAGGGGGCGTTAGCTTTCTTT. As protein: CASSPAEGALAFF.

By share, this clone counts as medium-sized (0.01 to 0.1%). The chain employs TRBV4-2 and TRBJ2-1, with TRBD2 identical over 7 bases. V lost 0 bases, J lost 8 bases, and 13 bases stayed unmatched. Germline V gives CDR1 LGHNA, CDR2 YNFKEQ. This CDR3 spans 17 amino acids. The CDR3 nucleotides read TGTGCCAGCAGCCAAGATCTTGGGGCTAGCGGTGGGGATGAGCAGTTCTTC. Translating it yields CASSQDLGASGGDEQFF.